This passage covers 6 T cell receptor beta chains from one sample sequenced in a study of tumor-infiltrating lymphocytes in glioblastoma multiforme. TCR beta libraries were built from RNA through three nested multiplex PCR rounds using modified ARM-PCR. Via MiXCR, TCRdb re-called the multiplex PCR reads, giving one row per CDR3 protein. Here the sample spans roughly 9,100 distinct CDR3 sequences, around 80% being singletons. The sequencing input was brain tumor tissue. The receptors were gathered from a male donor with glioblastoma.

Points on this clonotype: The missing conserved phenylalanine or tryptophan at the end of this CDR3 makes a read error likely. Here the CDR3 reads CASSLNRGVNTGELFL. In nucleotides, the CDR3 is TGTGCCAGCAGCTTGAACCGGGGGGTTAACACCGGGGAGCTGTTTCTA. The V gene is TRBV5-6, the J gene TRBJ2-2, with TRBD2 matching 7 bases. The CDR3 is 16 amino acids. The ends lost 1 base at V and 2 bases at J; junction bases unmatched: 5. Germline values: CDR1 SGHDT, CDR2 YYEEEE.

This clonotype showed up many times. The chain links TRBV12-3 or TRBV12-4 to TRBJ1-5; 10 nucleotides line up with TRBD1. V lost 4 bases to trimming and J lost 5 bases; unmatched junction nucleotides: 8. This CDR3 region has 16 residues. Written as DNA, the CDR3 is TGTGCCAGCAGTTCGATCCCCGACAGGGGGCATCAGCCCCAGCATTTT. Amino acids: CASSSIPDRGHQPQHF.

V gene TRBV11-2 combines with J gene TRBJ2-1, with unresolved D. V lost 5 bases and J 4 bases, leaving 9 bases between the germline ends. This CDR3 is built from 13 residues. The germline V gene has CDR1 SGHAT and CDR2 FQNNGV. DNA for the CDR3: TGTGCCAGCAGCCCTGGGCCGTACAATGAGCAGTTCTTC. Translated: CASSPGPYNEQFF. Drawing the rest from reference TRBV11-2 and TRBJ2-1, the complete variable domain is EAGVAQSPRYKIIEKRQSVAFWCNPISGHATLYWYQQILGQGPKLLIQFQNNGVVDDSQLPKDRFSAERLKGVDSTLKIQPAKLEDSAVYLCASSPGPYNEQFFGPGTRLTVL.

The rearrangement joins TRBV6-6 to TRBJ2-3, with 7 bases lining up with TRBD1. With V trimmed by 5 bases and J by 0 bases, 8 bases remained unmatched. From germline, CDR1 is MNHNY and CDR2 SVGAGI (reference sequence). CDR3 length equals 16 residues. The CDR3 loop is CASSTGDSPSTDTQYF. The CDR3 coding sequence is TGTGCCAGCAGTACCGGGGACAGTCCTAGCACAGATACGCAGTATTTT.

The table lists this clonotype with a few counts. V gene TRBV4-2 combines with J gene TRBJ2-3; 8 nucleotides align to TRBD1. CDR3 size: 16 residues. The ends lost 3 bases at V and 0 bases at J; junction bases unmatched: 5. CDR1 is LGHNA and CDR2 is YNFKEQ in the germline V gene. In DNA form, the CDR3 reads TGTGCCAGCAGCCACGGACAGGGCCTTAGCACAGATACGCAGTATTTT. Protein product: CASSHGQGLSTDTQYF.

The rearrangement uses TRBV6-5 and TRBJ2-1; TRBD2 matches 8 bases. V lost 2 bases, J lost 0 bases, and 3 bases stayed unmatched. Germline V gene lookup returns CDR1 MNHEY and CDR2 SVGAGI. The CDR3 consists of 16 residues. CDR3 in DNA: TGTGCCAGCAGTTACGTGGCGGGAGGCTCCTACAATGAGCAGTTCTTC. It yields the protein CASSYVAGGSYNEQFF.